This is a list of T cell receptor beta chains from one sample in a study of blood T cell repertoires in COVID-19. Measured with immunoSEQ multiplex PCR; TCRdb has only the in-frame clones, and not every one. The sample holds around 97,000 clones, approximately 84% seen once. Specimen: peripheral blood. Receptor source: a human donor in a cohort sampled during active or convalescent COVID-19. CDR3s include the opening cysteine and the closing phenylalanine or tryptophan. A D gene is named only where the DNA matches it firmly. For some rows the clone size is stated as once, few or many, or as a class when expanded; others skip it.

CDR3	DNA	V	size	D	J
CASSLELAVSGNTIYF	TGTGCCAGCAGCTTAGAATTGGCAGTCTCTGGAAACACCATATATTTT	TRBV7-2	-	-	TRBJ1-3
CASSYPLKTQYF	TGTGCCAGCAGTTACCCCCTAAAGACCCAGTACTTC	TRBV6-2/TRBV6-3	-	-	TRBJ2-5
CASSLRDRDSTEAFF	TGTGCCAGCAGCTTAAGGGACAGGGATTCCACTGAAGCTTTCTTT	TRBV7-9	-	TRBD1	TRBJ1-1
CASSPGQGYNEQFF	TGTGCCAGCTCGCCGGGACAGGGATACAATGAGCAGTTCTTC	TRBV18	-	TRBD1	TRBJ2-1
CASSRGGEVQPQHF	TGTGCCAGCAGCCGCGGAGGGGAGGTTCAGCCCCAGCATTTT	TRBV7-2	-	-	TRBJ1-5
CASSLTERYGYTF	TGTGCCAGCAGTCTGACAGAGCGCTATGGCTACACCTTC	TRBV28	-	-	TRBJ1-2
CASSRRQGEAFF	TGTGCCAGCAGCCGTAGACAGGGTGAAGCTTTCTTT	TRBV6-5	-	TRBD1	TRBJ1-1
CASSPTVQSEAFF	TGTGCCAGCTCACCAACCGTACAGTCTGAAGCTTTCTTT	TRBV18	-	-	TRBJ1-1
CASIGGSSYNEQFF	TGTGCCAGCATAGGGGGTAGCTCCTACAATGAGCAGTTCTTC	TRBV6-6	-	-	TRBJ2-1
CASSLVGDYEQYF	TGTGCCAGCAGCTTAGTAGGGGACTACGAGCAGTACTTC	TRBV7-2	-	-	TRBJ2-7
CSVPWAGGPGYTF	TGCAGCGTTCCCTGGGCCGGGGGTCCTGGCTACACCTTC	TRBV29-1	-	-	TRBJ1-2
CSVGGAYEKLFF	TGCAGCGTTGGTGGGGCATATGAAAAACTGTTTTTT	TRBV29-1	-	-	TRBJ1-4
CASSAWRVDGYTF	TGTGCCAGCAGCGCCTGGAGGGTAGATGGCTACACCTTC	TRBV2	-	-	TRBJ1-2
CASSALGQTYNEQFF	TGTGCCAGCAGCGCTCTCGGACAGACCTACAATGAGCAGTTCTTC	TRBV28	-	-	TRBJ2-1
CASSYSFGGAASKAFF	TGTGCCAGCAGTTACTCTTTCGGAGGGGCCGCTTCCAAAGCTTTCTTT	TRBV6-2/TRBV6-3	-	-	TRBJ1-1
CASSQGAVYNEQFF	TGTGCCAGCAGCCAAGGCGCGGTCTACAATGAGCAGTTCTTC	TRBV4-2	-	-	TRBJ2-1
CASSLLSGEETQYF	TGTGCCAGCAGCTTGTTGTCCGGGGAAGAGACCCAGTACTTC	TRBV5-6	once	-	TRBJ2-5
CASSQDRVAGALWNIQYF	TGTGCCAGCAGCCAAGATCGCGTGGCGGGGGCCCTATGGAACATTCAGTACTTC	TRBV14	-	-	TRBJ2-4
CASSLGNSRRSGELFF	TGTGCCAGCAGCCTGGGGAACAGCAGAAGATCCGGGGAGCTGTTTTTT	TRBV5-4	-	-	TRBJ2-2
CASSSRLDRGGNTIYF	TGTGCCAGCAGCTCTAGATTGGACAGGGGAGGAAACACCATATATTTT	TRBV5-4	-	TRBD1	TRBJ1-3
CALDRASSGEQYF	TGTGCCTTGGACAGGGCCTCCTCCGGCGAGCAGTACTTC	TRBV30	-	TRBD1	TRBJ2-7
CASSPGQDHTYNEQFF	TGCGCCAGCAGCCCCGGACAGGACCACACCTACAATGAGCAGTTCTTC	TRBV5-1	-	TRBD1	TRBJ2-1
CASSPGQATDTQYF	TGTGCCAGCAGCCCTGGACAGGCTACAGATACGCAGTATTTT	TRBV7-3	-	TRBD1	TRBJ2-3
CASSLAGTGQETQYF	TGTGCCAGCAGCTTAGCGGGGACAGGTCAAGAGACCCAGTACTTC	TRBV7-9	-	TRBD1	TRBJ2-5
CASSVVQGVYSPLHF	TGTGCCAGCAGCGTTGTTCAGGGGGTCTATTCACCCCTCCACTTT	TRBV5-5	-	TRBD1	TRBJ1-6
CASSQPGQPTYEQYF	TGCGCCAGCAGCCAGCCGGGACAGCCAACCTACGAGCAGTACTTC	TRBV4-1	-	TRBD1	TRBJ2-7
CASSKRSGAAQYF	TGTGCCAGCAGCAAACGTAGCGGGGCGGCGCAGTATTTT	TRBV7-3	few	TRBD2	TRBJ2-3
CASSLGRVRGTEAFF	TGCGCCAGCAGCTTGGGGCGGGTACGAGGGACTGAAGCTTTCTTT	TRBV5-1	-	-	TRBJ1-1
CASGDRGLYSNQPQHF	TGTGCCAGCGGGGACAGGGGGCTTTATAGCAATCAGCCCCAGCATTTT	TRBV2	few	TRBD1	TRBJ1-5
CATSRGGEGGRNIQYF	TGTGCCACCAGCAGAGGCGGCGAGGGAGGCAGAAACATTCAGTACTTC	TRBV15	-	-	TRBJ2-4
CATSSDRDTQYF	TGTGCCACCAGCAGCGACAGAGATACGCAGTATTTT	TRBV15	-	-	TRBJ2-3
CASSFAGTGGAGYTF	TGCGCCAGCAGCTTCGCCGGGACAGGGGGGGCTGGCTACACCTTC	TRBV5-1	once	TRBD1	TRBJ1-2
CASRGPGGASTDTQYF	TGTGCCAGTCGGGGACCCGGGGGGGCCAGCACAGATACGCAGTATTTT	TRBV19	once	TRBD2	TRBJ2-3
CASSQEGTSGGRTQYF	TGCGCCAGCAGCCAAGAAGGGACTAGCGGGGGAAGGACGCAGTATTTT	TRBV4-1	-	TRBD2	TRBJ2-3
CASSTALAGGRDTQYF	TGTGCCAGCAGCACCGCACTAGCGGGGGGGCGTGATACGCAGTATTTT	TRBV11-3	-	TRBD2	TRBJ2-3
CASRQGGFSSPLHF	TGTGCCAGCAGACAGGGAGGGTTCAGTTCACCCCTCCACTTT	TRBV27	-	-	TRBJ1-6
CASSGGDRVSQETQYF	TGTGCCAGCAGCGGGGGGGACAGGGTCTCTCAAGAGACCCAGTACTTC	TRBV7-9	-	TRBD1	TRBJ2-5
CASSRRQGAYEQYF	TGTGCCAGCAGCCGTAGACAGGGGGCCTACGAGCAGTACTTC	TRBV6-5	-	TRBD1	TRBJ2-7
CASRDRSNQPQHF	TGTGCCAGCAGAGACAGAAGCAATCAGCCCCAGCATTTT	TRBV6-5	-	-	TRBJ1-5
CASSMVGRAYSTNEKLFF	TGTGCCAGTAGTATGGTCGGCAGGGCGTACTCAACTAATGAAAAACTGTTTTTT	TRBV19	-	-	TRBJ1-4
CASRRVYEQYF	TGTGCCAGCAGAAGAGTCTACGAGCAGTACTTC	TRBV28	once	-	TRBJ2-7
CASSPSGDYGYTF	TGTGCCAGCTCACCATCAGGGGACTATGGCTACACCTTC	TRBV18	-	-	TRBJ1-2
CAITRALHEKLFF	TGTGCCATTACGAGGGCCTTGCATGAAAAACTGTTTTTT	TRBV10-3	-	-	TRBJ1-4
CAWSPSGNQPQHF	TGTGCCTGGAGTCCCTCGGGCAATCAGCCCCAGCATTTT	TRBV30	-	-	TRBJ1-5
CASRSRDGHGYTF	TGTGCCAGCAGGAGCAGGGATGGACATGGCTACACCTTC	TRBV14	-	-	TRBJ1-2
CAISEPRQTHTEAFF	TGTGCCATCAGTGAGCCAAGACAGACCCACACTGAAGCTTTCTTT	TRBV10-3	once	-	TRBJ1-1
CASSTTGITEAFF	TGTGCCAGCAGCACGACAGGGATCACTGAAGCTTTCTTT	TRBV12-3/TRBV12-4	-	TRBD1	TRBJ1-1
CASILRGLGTGELFF	TGTGCCAGCATCCTCCGGGGTTTGGGAACCGGGGAGCTGTTTTTT	TRBV6-6	-	-	TRBJ2-2
CATTISDSGRYEQYF	TGTGCCACCACAATTTCGGACAGCGGACGATACGAGCAGTACTTC	TRBV6-5	once	-	TRBJ2-7
CSATGTGYTF	TGCAGTGCCACCGGGACAGGCTACACCTTC	TRBV20-1	-	-	TRBJ1-2
CASGLVRNTIYF	TGTGCTAGTGGTTTGGTACGGAACACCATATATTTT	TRBV12-5	-	-	TRBJ1-3
CASTQAAGGPDTQYF	TGTGCCAGCACCCAGGCAGCGGGGGGGCCGGATACGCAGTATTTT	TRBV6-6	-	TRBD2	TRBJ2-3